Shown below are 32 T cell receptor beta chains from a single sample sequenced in a study of T-cell memory formation after mild COVID-19 (dated by TCRdb to the early 2020s). To prepare the library, 5' RACE was applied. Sequencing was performed on an Illumina NovaSeq 6000. TCRdb reworked the public reads: Q25 trimming with fastp, MiXCR clone assembly, productive beta chains retained. Rows with one shared CDR3 protein collapse into an entry with the most common genes and DNA. The sample table shows some 410,000 distinct CDR3 sequences, and under 25% are seen once. The ten largest account for less than 15% of the sample. Sequencing was done on a sample of PBMCs or a T cell subset sorted from them (not recorded which). The receptor source for this set is an adult woman who had mild COVID-19 (a few samples of this study predate the infection). The sample titles of this study are shuffled in the database, so cell type and time point are left out; the donor was told from shared clones.

This clonotype was seen at least ten times. CDR3 nucleotide sequence: TGCGCCAGCAGCCAAGTTGCGGCAGATACGCAGTATTTT. It specifies CASSQVAADTQYF. V usage is TRBV4-3 and J usage is TRBJ2-3, with no clear D. V was shortened by 1 base and J by 4 bases, with 6 bases between the two germline ends. The CDR3 loop spans 13 amino acids. Germline V gene lookup returns CDR1 LGHNA and CDR2 YSLEER.

This clonotype was seen only a few times. The chain combines TRBV5-1 with TRBJ2-3; D is unresolved. V dropped 0 bases and J dropped 6 bases, with 11 bases sitting between them. CDR1 and CDR2 from the germline V gene are SGHRS and YFSETQ. The CDR3 spans 14 residues. CDR3 sequence: CASSLATYSDTQYF. The CDR3 coding sequence is TGCGCCAGCAGCTTGGCCACGTATTCGGATACGCAGTATTTT.

The V gene is TRBV4-1, the J gene TRBJ2-3, with TRBD2 identical over 8 bases. Germline V gene sequence: CDR1 MGHRA, CDR2 YSYEKL. Unmatched junction bases numbered 3, after V lost 1 base and J lost 3 bases. This CDR3 spans 15 amino acids. CDR3 protein: CASSQVGLDTDTQYF. DNA for the CDR3: TGCGCCAGCAGCCAAGTGGGACTAGATACAGATACGCAGTATTTT.

The chain is built from TRBV12-3 or TRBV12-4 and TRBJ1-1; 7 bases agree with TRBD1. This CDR3 has 14 amino acids. V trimming: 6 bases; J trimming: 4 bases; junction bases outside the gene matches: 8. In nucleotides, the CDR3 is TGTGCCAGCAGCATCCCAGGGGGGGGCACTGAAGCTTTCTTT. Amino acids: CASSIPGGGTEAFF.

This clonotype showed up just a few times. The chain recombines TRBV7-9 with TRBJ2-7, with TRBD1 matching 9 bases. Germline V gene data show CDR1 as SEHNR and CDR2 as FQNEAQ (reference sequence). With V trimmed by 5 bases and J by 7 bases, 9 bases remained unmatched. This CDR3 has 14 amino acids. CDR3 nucleotide sequence: TGTGCCAGCAGCGTGGGACAGGGTCTGGGTGAGCAGTACTTC. Protein sequence: CASSVGQGLGEQYF.

This clonotype turned up a few times. The chain uses TRBV12-3 or TRBV12-4 and TRBJ2-1; D might be TRBD1 (8 bases). Trimming removed 8 bases from V and 8 bases from J, with 19 bases in between. This CDR3 is built from 14 residues. The CDR3 loop reads CASSIQGGVHEQFF. In DNA, the CDR3 is TGTGCCAGCTCTATACAGGGGGGGGTGCATGAGCAGTTCTTC.

This clonotype appeared a few times. V is TRBV7-2 and J is TRBJ2-7, with D hard to call. The CDR3 is 11 amino acids. Looked up from germline, CDR1 is SGHTA and CDR2 is FQGNSA. The germline V and J ends were trimmed by 5 bases and 1 base, with 3 bases remaining between them. In DNA, the CDR3 is TGTGCCAGCAGCAAGTCCTACGAGCAGTACTTC. Translating gives CASSKSYEQYF.

The V call is TRBV24-1, the J call TRBJ1-2; 11 bases are a match to TRBD1. The ends lost 5 bases at V and 5 bases at J; junction bases unmatched: 12. Germline-derived CDR1 and CDR2 are KGHDR and SFDVKD. CDR3 length: 17 amino acids. The CDR3 here is CATSGSDRDRGGYGYTF. As DNA, the CDR3 is TGTGCCACCAGTGGCTCCGACCGGGACAGGGGGGGATATGGCTACACCTTC.

A few counts support this clonotype. This sequence joins TRBV12-3 or TRBV12-4 and TRBJ2-7, with D possibly matching TRBD2 (6 bases). Trimming stripped 5 bases from V and 6 bases from J, with 14 bases between. The CDR3 has 13 amino acids. CDR3 amino acids: CASSLAAGGEQYF. The CDR3 DNA reads TGTGCCAGCAGTCTTGCGGCCGGGGGCGAGCAGTACTTC.

The chain has TRBV12-3 or TRBV12-4 and TRBJ2-4; D is perhaps TRBD1 (6 bases). The germline V and J ends were trimmed by 3 bases and 2 bases, with 11 bases remaining between them. CDR3 length: 15 residues. The DNA for the CDR3 is TGTGCCAGCAGTTTTGGGGGCTATTCCAAAAACATTCAGTACTTC. Translating it yields CASSFGGYSKNIQYF.

This clonotype was seen a few times. This chain links TRBV9 with TRBJ2-3; TRBD2 might be the D (5 bases). Germline V lookup: CDR1 SGDLS, CDR2 YYNGEE. V dropped 0 bases and J dropped 9 bases, with 14 bases sitting between them. This CDR3 contains 14 residues. CDR3 protein: CASSVGSSLATQYF. The CDR3 bases are TGTGCCAGCAGCGTAGGGTCCTCCTTAGCGACGCAGTATTTT.

There are a few counts of this clonotype. The V and J genes are TRBV7-3 and TRBJ2-2; 7 bases agree with TRBD1. The germline CDR1 and CDR2 sequences are SGHTA and FQGTGA. The CDR3 spans 15 residues. V shed 1 base, J shed 5 bases, and the junction held 4 bases outside the gene matches. CDR3 residues: CASSLMGRGTGELFF. The CDR3 DNA reads TGTGCCAGCAGCTTAATGGGCAGGGGGACCGGGGAGCTGTTTTTT.

V gene TRBV5-4 combines with J gene TRBJ2-5; D might be TRBD1 (5 bases). Trimming shortened V by 3 bases and J by 4 bases, and 16 bases separated the two germline ends. Germline loops: CDR1 SGHNT, CDR2 YYREEE (reference sequence). This CDR3 region has 15 residues. CDR3 protein: CASSYEGALGETQYF. The CDR3 DNA is TGTGCCAGCAGCTATGAAGGGGCCCTTGGAGAGACCCAGTACTTC.

The chain couples TRBV9 to TRBJ2-7, with 8 bases aligning to TRBD1. The CDR3 extends over 15 amino acids. Germline CDR1 and CDR2: SGDLS and YYNGEE. J gave up 1 base and V 0 bases, and 3 bases lay outside the gene matches. The CDR3 DNA sequence: TGTGCCAGCAGCGTAGGGACAGGGATGTCCTACGAGCAGTACTTC. It encodes CASSVGTGMSYEQYF.

The genes are TRBV20-1 and TRBJ2-3; 9 bases line up with TRBD1. V lost 1 base and J lost 9; bases outside the gene matches: 14. This CDR3 region has 16 residues. Germline V CDR1 and CDR2: DFQATT, SNEGSKA (reference sequence). CDR3 protein: CSARALGTGHRGTQYF. The CDR3 coding sequence is TGCAGTGCTAGAGCGCTTGGGACAGGGCACAGGGGGACGCAGTATTTT.

The rearrangement joins TRBV30 to TRBJ2-1; no firm D call. V was clipped by 0 bases and J by 6 bases, with 21 bases between them. Germline lookup yields CDR1 GTSNPN and CDR2 SVGIG (reference sequence). The CDR3 loop spans 17 amino acids. CDR3 coding DNA: TGTGCCTGGAGTGTTTTTATAACCTCTGGTCGGGTCAATGAGCAGTTCTTC. This encodes CAWSVFITSGRVNEQFF.

The chain combines TRBV6-6 with TRBJ2-3; D tentatively fits TRBD1 or TRBD2 (5 bases each). There are 16 residues in the CDR3. Trimming left V 5 bases short and J 1 base short, with 16 bases between. CDR1 is MNHNY and CDR2 is SVGAGI in the germline V gene (reference sequence). The CDR3 DNA sequence: TGTGCCAGCAGTCTCCGGGACCCAGTGGGCACAGATACGCAGTATTTT. Its protein is CASSLRDPVGTDTQYF.

The V call is TRBV12-3 or TRBV12-4, the J call TRBJ2-1, with TRBD2 matching 10 bases. The V gene end was trimmed by 0 bases and the J gene end by 5 bases; junction bases not matched to a gene: 7. The length of the CDR3 is 17 residues. CDR3 protein: CASSLAYLAGADNEQFF. The CDR3 DNA reads as TGTGCCAGCAGTTTAGCGTATCTAGCGGGGGCGGACAATGAGCAGTTCTTC.

This clonotype has a handful of counts. J is TRBJ1-1 and V is TRBV14; unclear D gene. The ends were cut back, 8 bases at V and 0 bases at J, with 19 bases in the middle. The germline V gene has CDR1 SGHDN and CDR2 FVKESK. The CDR3 spans 16 residues. The CDR3 sequence is CASRAGLPVMNTEAFF. The CDR3 DNA reads TGTGCCAGCCGAGCCGGTCTTCCAGTCATGAACACTGAAGCTTTCTTT. The full variable domain, its missing parts supplied by reference TRBV14 and TRBJ1-1, is EAGVTQFPSHSVIEKGQTVTLRCDPISGHDNLYWYRRVMGKEIKFLLHFVKESKQDESGMPNNRFLAERTGGTYSTLKVQPAELEDSGVYFCASRAGLPVMNTEAFFGQGTRLTVV.

This clonotype was seen a few times. V is TRBV20-1 and J is TRBJ1-3; D is unresolved. The CDR3 sequence is 14 residues long. Germline CDR1 reads DFQATT; CDR2 reads SNEGSKA (reference sequence). V lost 5 bases and J lost 0, with 11 bases in between. The CDR3: CSARTGSSGNTIYF. The CDR3 DNA reads as TGCAGTGCTCGGACTGGGAGCTCTGGAAACACCATATATTTT.

The chain carries TRBV27 and TRBJ2-7, with D perhaps assigned TRBD1 or TRBD2 (5 bases each). V gave up 7 bases and J gave up 1 base, with 14 bases separating them. Germline assignment: CDR1 MNHEY and CDR2 SMNVEV (reference sequence). This CDR3 is built from 14 residues. The CDR3 reads CASIEREGSYEQYF. DNA for the CDR3: TGTGCCAGCATAGAGAGAGAGGGGTCCTACGAGCAGTACTTC.

The sample holds a few counts of this clonotype. The chain is built from TRBV24-1 and TRBJ1-1; D unclear. Germline V gene sequence: CDR1 KGHDR, CDR2 SFDVKD. The V gene lost 0 bases and the J gene lost 2 bases, with 0 bases spanning the gap. The CDR3 sequence is 12 residues long. The CDR3 nucleotides are TGTGCCACCAGTGATTTGAACACTGAAGCTTTCTTT. Its translation: CATSDLNTEAFF.

This chain joins TRBV5-1 and TRBJ2-1, with D unclear. This CDR3 contains 13 residues. The germline V gene encodes CDR1 SGHRS and CDR2 YFSETQ. V was clipped by 1 base and J by 4 bases, with 6 bases between them. The CDR3 spells CASSLWRYNEQFF. CDR3 DNA: TGCGCCAGCAGCTTGTGGCGATACAATGAGCAGTTCTTC.

The chain joins TRBV6-5 to TRBJ2-7; D is possibly TRBD1 or TRBD2 (5 bases each). Germline V gene data show CDR1 as MNHEY and CDR2 as SVGAGI. The CDR3 runs to 15 residues. V was clipped by 6 bases and J by 0 bases, with 15 bases between them. CDR3 protein: CASSTRDGNSYEQYF. The DNA of the CDR3 is TGTGCCAGCAGCACCCGGGACGGAAACTCCTACGAGCAGTACTTC.

The chain couples TRBV7-9 to TRBJ2-2, with D possibly matching TRBD1 (5 bases). Trimming removed 3 bases from V and 0 bases from J, with 11 bases in between. CDR3 length: 16 amino acids. Germline values: CDR1 SEHNR, CDR2 FQNEAQ (reference sequence). DNA of the CDR3: TGTGCCAGCAGCTTCCCAGGGCGAGCGAACACCGGGGAGCTGTTTTTT. This sequence encodes CASSFPGRANTGELFF.

The rearrangement uses TRBV10-3 and TRBJ2-1; D is ambiguous. Germline CDR1 reads ENHRY; CDR2 reads SYGVKD. The CDR3 is made up of 12 amino acids. Trimming stripped 6 bases from V and 7 bases from J, with 10 bases between. The CDR3 sequence: CAISPSVNEQFF. Here the CDR3 DNA reads TGTGCCATCAGCCCCTCGGTGAATGAGCAGTTCTTC.

This clonotype was seen only a few times. The chain couples TRBV19 to TRBJ2-2; 11 bases match TRBD2. The germline V gene has CDR1 LNHDA and CDR2 SQIVND (reference sequence). V gave up 6 bases and J gave up 4 bases; unmatched junction bases: 4. The CDR3 consists of 15 residues. CDR3 coding DNA: TGTGCCAGTAGGGGGACTAGCGGCAGCACCGGGGAGCTGTTTTTT. This translates into CASRGTSGSTGELFF.

V gene TRBV9 combines with J gene TRBJ2-2; either TRBD1 or TRBD2 may fit D (5 bases each). V dropped 1 base and J dropped 7 bases, with 11 bases sitting between them. The CDR3 contains 14 residues. In germline, CDR1 is SGDLS, CDR2 YYNGEE. The CDR3 loop is CASSVFQGVGELFF. The CDR3 bases are TGTGCCAGCAGCGTATTCCAGGGAGTCGGGGAGCTGTTTTTT. Based on the CDR3 plus reference TRBV9 and TRBJ2-2, the full variable domain is DSGVTQTPKHLITATGQRVTLRCSPRSGDLSVYWYQQSLDQGLQFLIQYYNGEERAKGNILERFSAQQFPDLHSELNLSSLELGDSALYFCASSVFQGVGELFFGEGSRLTVL.

The V gene is TRBV5-1, the J gene TRBJ1-1; 10 positions agree with TRBD1. V gave up 0 bases and J gave up 4 bases; unmatched junction bases: 3. The germline gives CDR1 SGHRS, CDR2 YFSETQ. The CDR3 totals 15 residues. Written as DNA, the CDR3 is TGCGCCAGCAGCTTGGAGGGGACAGGGGTCACTGAAGCTTTCTTT. Amino acids: CASSLEGTGVTEAFF.

This clonotype was recorded only once. V and J are TRBV9 and TRBJ2-3, with a tentative D call TRBD1 (5 bases). The germline V gene has CDR1 SGDLS and CDR2 YYNGEE. CDR3 length equals 17 residues. V lost 4 bases and J lost 4, with 22 bases in between. CDR3 sequence reads: CASSSGALPSGPDTQYF. CDR3 bases: TGTGCCAGCAGCTCTGGGGCCCTCCCGTCTGGCCCAGATACGCAGTATTTT. Filled out from reference TRBV9 and TRBJ2-3, the complete variable domain reads DSGVTQTPKHLITATGQRVTLRCSPRSGDLSVYWYQQSLDQGLQFLIQYYNGEERAKGNILERFSAQQFPDLHSELNLSSLELGDSALYFCASSSGALPSGPDTQYFGPGTRLTVL.

The J gene is TRBJ2-3, the V gene TRBV20-1, with 7 bases aligning to TRBD2. This CDR3 is built from 14 residues. Trimming took 7 bases from V and 4 from J; bases not matched to a gene: 11. The germline CDR1 and CDR2 sequences are DFQATT and SNEGSKA (reference sequence). CDR3 bases: TGCAGTGGGAAGGAGCGGGAAGCCTCAGATACGCAGTATTTT. Translation gives CSGKEREASDTQYF.

V and J are TRBV5-1 and TRBJ2-1, with a weak D call TRBD1 (6 bases). The germline gives CDR1 SGHRS, CDR2 YFSETQ. The CDR3 contains 16 residues. V was pared by 3 bases and J by 5 bases, with 18 bases between. The CDR3 loop is CASSSIVGTLNNEQFF. The CDR3 nucleotides read TGCGCCAGCAGCTCCATTGTCGGGACACTTAACAATGAGCAGTTCTTC.